This T cell receptor (beta chain) comes out of a study of shared clonotypes between healthy human individuals. General study points: Larger estimated richness was generally seen in naive subsets than in memory subsets. Non-shared clonotypes had lower generation probabilities than those shared by all four donors.

The data were produced by immunoSEQ multiplex PCR, yet TCRdb's version contains in-frame clones alone and is incomplete. Among approximately 2.1 million clones listed, roughly 93% were seen once. This CDR3 is built from 11 residues. With V trimmed by 4 bases and J by 9 bases, 1 base remained unmatched. Germline loops: CDR1 MNHEY, CDR2 SVGAGI. Of note for this clone: The antigen remains unidentified.

The source of this sequence is a man between 18 and 35 years old in good health. Some clones in this sample may be carry-over from other donors' samples. The sequenced sample consisted of naive CD4+ T cells from PBMCs. The subset: CD45RA+ positively selected. The gene calls are TRBV6-5 and TRBJ2-3; TRBD2 agrees at 7 bases. The CDR3 reads CASSWGGTQYF. CDR3 sequence (DNA): TGTGCCAGCAGTTGGGGAGGGACGCAGTATTTT.